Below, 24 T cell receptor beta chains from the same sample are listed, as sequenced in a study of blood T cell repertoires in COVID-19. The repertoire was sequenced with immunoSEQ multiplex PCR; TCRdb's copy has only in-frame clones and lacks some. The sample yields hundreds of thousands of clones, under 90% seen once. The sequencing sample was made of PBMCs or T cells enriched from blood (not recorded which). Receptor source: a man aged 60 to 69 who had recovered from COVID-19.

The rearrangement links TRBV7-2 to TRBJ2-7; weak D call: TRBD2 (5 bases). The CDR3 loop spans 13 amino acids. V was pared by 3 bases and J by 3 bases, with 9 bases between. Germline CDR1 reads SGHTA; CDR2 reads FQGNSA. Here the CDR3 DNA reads TGTGCCAGCAGCTTGTTAAGCGGCTACGAGCAGTACTTC. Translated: CASSLLSGYEQYF.

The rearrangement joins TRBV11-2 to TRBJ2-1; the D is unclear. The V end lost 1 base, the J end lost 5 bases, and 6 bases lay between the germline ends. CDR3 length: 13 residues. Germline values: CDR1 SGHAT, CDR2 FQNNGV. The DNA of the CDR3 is TGTGCCAGCAGCTTAGGGCGGAACAATGAGCAGTTCTTC. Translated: CASSLGRNNEQFF.

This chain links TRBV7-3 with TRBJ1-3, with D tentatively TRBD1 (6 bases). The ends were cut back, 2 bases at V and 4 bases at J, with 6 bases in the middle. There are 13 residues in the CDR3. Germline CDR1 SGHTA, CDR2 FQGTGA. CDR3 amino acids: CASSLQGGNTIYF. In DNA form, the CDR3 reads TGTGCCAGCAGCTTACAGGGGGGAAACACCATATATTTT. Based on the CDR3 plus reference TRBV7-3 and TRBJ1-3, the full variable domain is GAGVSQTPSNKVTEKGKYVELRCDPISGHTALYWYRQSLGQGPEFLIYFQGTGAADDSGLPNDRFFAVRPEGSVSTLKIQRTERGDSAVYLCASSLQGGNTIYFGEGSWLTVV.

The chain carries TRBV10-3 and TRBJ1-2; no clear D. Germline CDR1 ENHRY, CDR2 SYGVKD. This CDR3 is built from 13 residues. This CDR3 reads CARLTSSPYGYTF. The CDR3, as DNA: TGTGCACGGTTAACGAGTTCGCCCTATGGCTACACCTTC.

Here the CDR3 DNA reads TGTGCCAGCAGCAGGGGAGGCACTGAAGCTTTCTTT. Protein product: CASSRGGTEAFF. The chain combines TRBV21-1 with TRBJ1-1. TRBV21-1 is listed as a pseudogene. The CDR3 has 12 amino acids.

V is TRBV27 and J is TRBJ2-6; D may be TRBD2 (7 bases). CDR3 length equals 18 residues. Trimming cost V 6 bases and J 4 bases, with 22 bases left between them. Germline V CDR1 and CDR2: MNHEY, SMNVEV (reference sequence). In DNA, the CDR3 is TGTGCCAGCAGGTCTGGGGGGGCCGGTTTCTCAGGGGCCAACGTCCTGACTTTC. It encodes CASRSGGAGFSGANVLTF. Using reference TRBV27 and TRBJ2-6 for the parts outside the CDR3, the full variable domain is EAQVTQNPRYLITVTGKKLTVTCSQNMNHEYMSWYRQDPGLGLRQIYYSMNVEVTDKGDVPEGYKVSRKEKRNFPLILESPSPNQTSLYFCASRSGGAGFSGANVLTFGAGSRLTVL.

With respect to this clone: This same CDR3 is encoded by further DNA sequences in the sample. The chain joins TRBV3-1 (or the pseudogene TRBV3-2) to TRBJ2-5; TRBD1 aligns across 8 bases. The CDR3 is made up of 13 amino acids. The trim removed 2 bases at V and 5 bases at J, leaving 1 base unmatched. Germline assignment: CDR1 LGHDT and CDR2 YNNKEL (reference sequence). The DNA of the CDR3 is TGTGCCAGCAGCCAAACAGGGGGGGAGACCCAGTACTTC. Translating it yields CASSQTGGETQYF.

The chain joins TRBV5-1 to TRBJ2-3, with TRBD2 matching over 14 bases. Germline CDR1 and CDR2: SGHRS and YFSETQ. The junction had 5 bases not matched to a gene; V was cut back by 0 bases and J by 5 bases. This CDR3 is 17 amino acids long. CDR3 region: CASSLGLAGGPGDTQYF. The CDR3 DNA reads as TGCGCCAGCAGCTTGGGACTAGCGGGAGGGCCGGGAGATACGCAGTATTTT.

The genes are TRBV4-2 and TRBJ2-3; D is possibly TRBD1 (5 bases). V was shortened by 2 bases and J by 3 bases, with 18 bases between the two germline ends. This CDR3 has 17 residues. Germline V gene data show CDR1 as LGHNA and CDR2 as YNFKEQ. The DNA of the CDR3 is TGTGCCAGCAGCCAATCCTCAGGGCCCCTCGGTACAGATACGCAGTATTTT. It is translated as CASSQSSGPLGTDTQYF.

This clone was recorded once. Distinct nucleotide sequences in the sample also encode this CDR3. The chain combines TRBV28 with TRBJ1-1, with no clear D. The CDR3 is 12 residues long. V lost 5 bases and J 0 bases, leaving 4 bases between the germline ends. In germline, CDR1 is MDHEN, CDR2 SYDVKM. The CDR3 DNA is TGTGCCAGCAGTCTCCTGAACACTGAAGCTTTCTTT. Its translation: CASSLLNTEAFF.

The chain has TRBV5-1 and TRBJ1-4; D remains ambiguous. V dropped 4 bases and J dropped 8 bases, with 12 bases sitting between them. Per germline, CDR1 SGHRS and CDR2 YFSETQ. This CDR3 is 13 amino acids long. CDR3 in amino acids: CASSPAAGEKLFF. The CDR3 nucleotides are TGCGCCAGCAGCCCCGCAGCGGGGGAAAAACTGTTTTTT.

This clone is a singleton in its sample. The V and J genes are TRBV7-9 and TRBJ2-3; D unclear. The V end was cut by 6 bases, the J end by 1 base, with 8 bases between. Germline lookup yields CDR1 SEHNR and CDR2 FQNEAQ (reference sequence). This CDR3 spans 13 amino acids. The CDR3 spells CASSLGRTDTQYF. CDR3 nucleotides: TGTGCCAGCAGTCTGGGCCGCACAGATACGCAGTATTTT.

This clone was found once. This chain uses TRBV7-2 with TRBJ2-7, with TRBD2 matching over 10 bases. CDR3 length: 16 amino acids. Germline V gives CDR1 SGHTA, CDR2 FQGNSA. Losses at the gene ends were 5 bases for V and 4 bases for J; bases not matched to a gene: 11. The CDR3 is CASSKRPGTSAYEQYF. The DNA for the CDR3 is TGTGCCAGCAGCAAACGGCCCGGGACTAGCGCGTACGAGCAGTACTTC.

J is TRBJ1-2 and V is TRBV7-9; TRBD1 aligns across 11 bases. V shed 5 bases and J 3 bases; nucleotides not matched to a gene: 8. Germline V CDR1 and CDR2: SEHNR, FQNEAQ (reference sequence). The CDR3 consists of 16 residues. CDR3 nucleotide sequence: TGTGCCAGCAGCCCAGACCCGGGACAGGGGGACTATGGCTACACCTTC. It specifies CASSPDPGQGDYGYTF.

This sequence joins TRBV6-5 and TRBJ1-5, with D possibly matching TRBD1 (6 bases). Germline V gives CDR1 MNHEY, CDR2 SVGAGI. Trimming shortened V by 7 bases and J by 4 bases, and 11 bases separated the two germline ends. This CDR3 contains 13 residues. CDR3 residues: CASNQDSNQPQHF. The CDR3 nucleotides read TGTGCCAGCAACCAGGACAGTAATCAGCCCCAGCATTTT.

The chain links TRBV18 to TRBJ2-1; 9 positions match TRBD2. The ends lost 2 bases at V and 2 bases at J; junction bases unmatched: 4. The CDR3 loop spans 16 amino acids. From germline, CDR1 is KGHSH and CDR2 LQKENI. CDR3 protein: CASSPISGSAYNEQFF. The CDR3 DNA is TGTGCCAGCTCACCAATTAGCGGGAGCGCCTACAATGAGCAGTTCTTC.

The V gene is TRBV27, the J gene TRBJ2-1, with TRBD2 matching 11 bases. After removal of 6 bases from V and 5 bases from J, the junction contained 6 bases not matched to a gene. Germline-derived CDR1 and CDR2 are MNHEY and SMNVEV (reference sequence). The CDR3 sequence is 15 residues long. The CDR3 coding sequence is TGTGCCAGCAGGGCCGGGACTAGCGGAGACAATGAGCAGTTCTTC. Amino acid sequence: CASRAGTSGDNEQFF.

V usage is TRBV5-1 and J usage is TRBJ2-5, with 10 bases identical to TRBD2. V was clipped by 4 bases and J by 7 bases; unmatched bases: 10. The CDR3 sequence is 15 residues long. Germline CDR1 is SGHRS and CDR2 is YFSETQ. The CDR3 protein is CASSISGTSVSTQYF. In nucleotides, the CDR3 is TGCGCCAGCAGCATATCCGGGACTAGCGTATCGACCCAGTACTTC.

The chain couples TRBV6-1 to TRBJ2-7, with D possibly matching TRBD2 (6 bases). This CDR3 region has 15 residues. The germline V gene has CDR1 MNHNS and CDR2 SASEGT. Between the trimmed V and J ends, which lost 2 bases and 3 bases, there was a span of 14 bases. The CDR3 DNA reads TGTGCCAGCAGTGAAAAGGGGCGGGGAGGCTACGAGCAGTACTTC. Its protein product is CASSEKGRGGYEQYF.

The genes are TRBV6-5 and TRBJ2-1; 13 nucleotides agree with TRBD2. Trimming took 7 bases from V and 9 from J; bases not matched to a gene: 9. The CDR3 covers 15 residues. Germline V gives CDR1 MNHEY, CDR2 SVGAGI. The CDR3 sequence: CASTSRTSGSFEQFF. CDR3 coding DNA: TGTGCCAGCACCTCCAGGACTAGCGGGAGCTTTGAGCAGTTCTTC.

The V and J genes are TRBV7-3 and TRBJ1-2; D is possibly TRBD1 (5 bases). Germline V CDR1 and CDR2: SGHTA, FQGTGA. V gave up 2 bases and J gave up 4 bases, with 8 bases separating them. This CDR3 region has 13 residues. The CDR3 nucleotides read TGTGCCAGCAGCTTAGACAGTTCCTATGGCTACACCTTC. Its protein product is CASSLDSSYGYTF.

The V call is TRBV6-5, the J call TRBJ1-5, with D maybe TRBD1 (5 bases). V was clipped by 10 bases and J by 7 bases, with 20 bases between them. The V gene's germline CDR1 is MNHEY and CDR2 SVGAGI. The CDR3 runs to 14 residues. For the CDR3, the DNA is TGTGCCACCTTTAGTGGCGGGGGTGGCCAGCCCCAGCATTTT. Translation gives CATFSGGGGQPQHF.

This CDR3 reads CASSEWRQGAQDTQYF. CDR3 DNA: TGTGCCAGCAGTGAATGGAGACAGGGGGCACAAGATACGCAGTATTTT. The rearrangement uses TRBV25-1 and TRBJ2-3; 10 bases agree with TRBD1. The CDR3 spans 16 residues. Germline lookup yields CDR1 MGHDK and CDR2 SYGVNS. V lost 1 base and J lost 5; bases outside the gene matches: 6.

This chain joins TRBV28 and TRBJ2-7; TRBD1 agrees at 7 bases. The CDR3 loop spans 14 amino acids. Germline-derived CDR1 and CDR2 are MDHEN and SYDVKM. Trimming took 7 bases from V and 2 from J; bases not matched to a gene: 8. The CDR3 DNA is TGTGCCAGCAAAGCACCGGGACAGACCTACGAGCAGTACTTC. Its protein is CASKAPGQTYEQYF.